The sequence of this T cell receptor (beta chain) was determined in a study of a mutant IDH1 vaccine in newly diagnosed glioma. V lost 4 bases, J lost 0 bases, and 5 bases stayed unmatched. This CDR3 is 15 amino acids long. Germline lookup yields CDR1 SGHNT and CDR2 YYREEE (reference sequence). Only in-frame clones appear in the TCRdb table, and some are missing; sequencing was by immunoSEQ multiplex PCR. The sample includes some 55,000 clones, 90% of them seen just once. The time point was: week 5, during vaccination. Doses consisted of 300 ug of mutant IDH1 20-mer peptide each, paired with topical imiquimod. As for this clone: Its antigen is still unknown.

The genes are TRBV5-4 and TRBJ2-7; 9 bases line up with TRBD2. The source of this sequence is a middle-aged woman with glioma. The source material was PBMCs, sampled from a glioma patient whose treatment included an IDH1 peptide vaccine. The CDR3 sequence: CASSSATSGSYEQYF. The CDR3 DNA follows: TGTGCCAGCAGCAGTGCGACTAGCGGCTCCTACGAGCAGTACTTC.